These T cell receptor beta chains were read from a single sample in a study of shared clonotypes between healthy human individuals. Here immunoSEQ multiplex PCR was the method, and the copy in TCRdb shows in-frame clones only, minus some. The data hold around 1 million clones, with approximately 76% observed a single time. The sample was memory CD4+ T cells sorted from blood. The source is a young man in good health. CDR3s include the opening cysteine and the closing phenylalanine or tryptophan. D genes are given only for firm matches. Rows may omit the clone size; those that give it use once, few, many or a size class.

j_gene: TRBJ1-1; abundance: .; d_gene: .; v_gene: TRBV29-1; CDR3nt: TGCAGCGTTGAAGATCAGGTAACTGAAGCTTTCTTT; CDR3aa: CSVEDQVTEAFF
j_gene: TRBJ2-1; abundance: few; d_gene: .; v_gene: TRBV5-5; CDR3nt: TGTGCCAGCAGCTTGGGACAATACAATGAGCAGTTCTTC; CDR3aa: CASSLGQYNEQFF
j_gene: TRBJ2-7; abundance: .; d_gene: .; v_gene: TRBV5-4; CDR3nt: TGTGCCAGCAGCCGACGAGGGGTGGCGGAGTACTTC; CDR3aa: CASSRRGVAEYF
j_gene: TRBJ2-7; abundance: .; d_gene: .; v_gene: TRBV7-8; CDR3nt: TGTGCCAGCCCTAAAATGGGCGGGGGCCTCTCCTACGAGCAGTACTTC; CDR3aa: CASPKMGGGLSYEQYF
j_gene: TRBJ1-6; abundance: .; d_gene: .; v_gene: TRBV5-1; CDR3nt: TGCGCCAGCGGAAAGGAGAGCTCCTATAATTCACCCCTCCACTTT; CDR3aa: CASGKESSYNSPLHF
j_gene: TRBJ1-5; abundance: .; d_gene: .; v_gene: TRBV27; CDR3nt: TGTGCCAGCAGGACGCAGGCGTGGAGCGGCAATCAGCCCCAGCATTTT; CDR3aa: CASRTQAWSGNQPQHF
j_gene: TRBJ1-1; abundance: once; d_gene: .; v_gene: TRBV6-5; CDR3nt: TGTGCCAGCAGGCGACGGGGACGTGAAGCTTTCTTT; CDR3aa: CASRRRGREAFF
j_gene: TRBJ1-1; abundance: .; d_gene: .; v_gene: TRBV5-1; CDR3nt: TGCGCCAGCAGCTTCGGTGGAGGAGACACTGAAGCTTTCTTT; CDR3aa: CASSFGGGDTEAFF
j_gene: TRBJ2-2; abundance: once; d_gene: .; v_gene: TRBV15; CDR3nt: TGTGCCACATACAGGGCACCCGGGGAGCTGTTTTTT; CDR3aa: CATYRAPGELFF
j_gene: TRBJ2-3; abundance: .; d_gene: TRBD1; v_gene: TRBV5-1; CDR3nt: TGCGCCAGCAGCTCTCTTTCAGGGGGCGGCACAGATACGCAGTATTTT; CDR3aa: CASSSLSGGGTDTQYF
j_gene: TRBJ2-7; abundance: .; d_gene: .; v_gene: TRBV7-2; CDR3nt: TGTGCCAGCACCAGTGATGCGGCCTCCTACGAGCAGTACTTC; CDR3aa: CASTSDAASYEQYF
j_gene: TRBJ1-2; abundance: .; d_gene: TRBD1; v_gene: TRBV10-3; CDR3nt: TGTGCCATCAGTGACACCGAGGGACAGGGGATTGGCTACACCTTC; CDR3aa: CAISDTEGQGIGYTF
j_gene: TRBJ2-2; abundance: many; d_gene: .; v_gene: TRBV10-3; CDR3nt: TGTGCCATCAGTGTGGACGGTTACACCGGGGAGCTGTTTTTT; CDR3aa: CAISVDGYTGELFF
j_gene: TRBJ2-3; abundance: .; d_gene: .; v_gene: TRBV4-3; CDR3nt: TGCGCCAGCAGCCAAGATCACGGTCATCGGGGTACGCAGTATTTT; CDR3aa: CASSQDHGHRGTQYF
j_gene: TRBJ1-4; abundance: .; d_gene: .; v_gene: TRBV11-2; CDR3nt: TGTGCCAGCAGCTTCGGGGGACCCAATGAAAAACTGTTTTTT; CDR3aa: CASSFGGPNEKLFF
j_gene: TRBJ1-5; abundance: .; d_gene: .; v_gene: TRBV6-1; CDR3nt: TGTGCCAGCAGTGCGGACGCCCCCCGGCAGCCCCAGCATTTT; CDR3aa: CASSADAPRQPQHF